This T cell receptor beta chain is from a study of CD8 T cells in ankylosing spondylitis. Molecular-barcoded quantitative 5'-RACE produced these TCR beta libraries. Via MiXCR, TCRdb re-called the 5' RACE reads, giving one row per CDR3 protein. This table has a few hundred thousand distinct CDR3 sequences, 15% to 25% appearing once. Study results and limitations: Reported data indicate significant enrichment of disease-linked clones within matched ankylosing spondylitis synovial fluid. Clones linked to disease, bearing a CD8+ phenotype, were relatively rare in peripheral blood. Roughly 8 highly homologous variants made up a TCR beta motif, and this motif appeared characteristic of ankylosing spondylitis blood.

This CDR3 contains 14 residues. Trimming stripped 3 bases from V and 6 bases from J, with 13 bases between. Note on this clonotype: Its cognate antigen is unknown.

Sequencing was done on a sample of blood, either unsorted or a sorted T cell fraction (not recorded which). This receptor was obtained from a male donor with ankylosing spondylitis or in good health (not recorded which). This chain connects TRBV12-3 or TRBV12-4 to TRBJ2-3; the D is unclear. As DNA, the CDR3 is TGTGCCAGCAGTTTCAATCCCCACGGGGATACGCAGTATTTT. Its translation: CASSFNPHGDTQYF.